The clone carrying this T cell receptor beta chain was counted between two and nine times. Antigen specificity is unknown. The data derive from a study of vaccination and CD4 T cells after COVID-19. The treatment here: roughly ten-day PBMC culture with coronavirus spike peptide pools or control peptides (ViraFEST assay). An Oncomine TCR Beta short-read assay was used to sequence the DNA from cultured CD4+ T cells. TCRdb redid the calling of the PCR reads with MiXCR, one entry per CDR3 protein. The sample lists around 22,000 distinct CDR3 sequences; around a third were seen once. Trimming left V 3 bases short and J 0 bases short, with 9 bases between. The CDR3 sequence is 15 residues long. CDR1 MNHEY and CDR2 SVGAGI come from the germline V gene.

The genes are TRBV6-5 and TRBJ1-5; D not resolved. The specimen was cultured CD4+ T cells from blood. The TCR was taken from a human donor with COVID-19. The CDR3 loop reads CASSYGQVSNQPQHF. The CDR3 bases are TGTGCCAGCAGTTATGGGCAGGTTAGCAATCAGCCCCAGCATTTT.